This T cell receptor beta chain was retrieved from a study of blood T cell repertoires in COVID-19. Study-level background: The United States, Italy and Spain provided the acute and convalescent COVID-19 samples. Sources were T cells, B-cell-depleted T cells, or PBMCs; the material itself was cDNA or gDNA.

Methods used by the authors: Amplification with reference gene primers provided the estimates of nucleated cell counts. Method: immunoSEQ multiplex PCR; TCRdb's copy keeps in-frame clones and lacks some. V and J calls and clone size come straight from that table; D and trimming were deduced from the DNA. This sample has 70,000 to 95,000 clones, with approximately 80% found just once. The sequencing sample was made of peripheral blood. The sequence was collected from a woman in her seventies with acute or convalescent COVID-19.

The CDR3 bases are TGTGCCAGCAGCCCCCGCGGAAACTCTGGAAACACCATATATTTT. Its protein product is CASSPRGNSGNTIYF. The chain uses TRBV11-2 and TRBJ1-3, with no clear D. The CDR3 is 15 amino acids. Germline assignment: CDR1 SGHAT and CDR2 FQNNGV. V was shortened by 5 bases and J by 0 bases, with 11 bases between the two germline ends.